This T cell receptor beta chain comes out of a study of vaccination and CD4 T cells after COVID-19. Treatment meaning: roughly 11-day PBMC culture with coronavirus spike peptide pools or control peptides (ViraFEST assay). V was clipped by 5 bases and J by 0 bases, with 15 bases between them. The CDR3 covers 15 residues. Germline values: CDR1 SGDLS, CDR2 YYNGEE. Concerning this clonotype: Its specificity is not known.

With the Oncomine TCR Beta short-read assay, DNA from cultured CD4+ T cells was sequenced. One entry per CDR3 protein, called by TCRdb with MiXCR from the PCR reads. The sample includes over 25,000 distinct CDR3 sequences, around 60% seen only once; the top ten take about 17%. This receptor was obtained from a human donor who received a COVID-19 vaccine. The chain joins TRBV9 to TRBJ2-7, with D perhaps given as TRBD1 or TRBD2 (5 bases each). Source: CD4+ T cells from blood, cultured in vitro, taken after SARS-CoV-2 vaccination. The DNA for the CDR3 is TGTGCCAGCAGTTCGCGGGTGGACACCTCCTACGAGCAGTACTTC. It is translated as CASSSRVDTSYEQYF.